A selection of T cell receptor beta chains follows, all from one sample in a study of vaccination effects on CD4 cells after COVID-19. The assay was immunoSEQ multiplex PCR, and TCRdb's table has in-frame clones only and misses some. This table has about 24,000 clones, 70% to 80% appearing once. Their antigens are not known. Here the sequenced sample was CD4+ T cells from PBMCs cultured with SARS-CoV-2 spike peptides, taken before COVID-19 vaccination. The receptors come from a human donor who had a prior SARS-CoV-2 infection. Each CDR3 is given with its conserved first and last residue. A D gene is named only where the DNA matches it firmly. Not every row has a clone size; where given, it reads once, few, many or a size class.

V gene,D gene,J gene,clone size,CDR3 protein,CDR3 DNA
TRBV30,.,TRBJ2-1,.,CAWSATAGILAVYGEQFF,TGTGCCTGGAGTGCTACCGCGGGAATACTGGCTGTATATGGTGAGCAGTTCTTC
TRBV6-2/TRBV6-3,.,TRBJ1-5,.,CASSYSTQPQHF,TGTGCCAGCAGTTACAGTACCCAGCCCCAGCATTTT
TRBV18,.,TRBJ2-6,.,CASSPSSGNLGANVLTF,TGTGCCAGCTCACCAAGTTCAGGGAATCTTGGGGCCAACGTCCTGACTTTC
TRBV7-9,.,TRBJ2-5,.,CASSFVFGIGETQYF,TGTGCCAGCAGCTTCGTGTTCGGGATTGGGGAGACCCAGTACTTC
TRBV5-1,.,TRBJ2-1,.,CASSLGNSYNEQFF,TGCGCCAGCAGCTTGGGTAACTCCTACAATGAGCAGTTCTTC
TRBV7-2,TRBD1,TRBJ2-5,once,CASSPSRTGKETQYF,TGTGCCAGCAGCCCAAGCCGGACAGGGAAGGAGACCCAGTACTTC
TRBV18,.,TRBJ2-2,.,CASSPRTNTGELFF,TGTGCCAGCTCACCACGAACAAACACCGGGGAGCTGTTTTTT
TRBV5-6,TRBD2,TRBJ2-3,.,CASSIGLAGDTQYF,TGTGCCAGCAGCATCGGACTAGCGGGAGATACGCAGTATTTT
TRBV14,TRBD1,TRBJ1-4,.,CASSRTGRLFF,TGTGCCAGCAGCCGGACAGGGCGACTGTTTTTT
TRBV11-2,.,TRBJ2-7,.,CASSWGGGWQYEQYF,TGTGCCAGCAGCTGGGGAGGGGGGTGGCAATACGAGCAGTACTTC
TRBV27,TRBD1,TRBJ2-2,.,CASSSFLRQGAGELFF,TGTGCCAGCAGTTCCTTTTTGCGACAGGGGGCCGGGGAGCTGTTTTTT
TRBV12-5,TRBD1,TRBJ1-2,.,CASGLGTQGQGDGYTF,TGTGCTAGTGGTTTGGGAACCCAAGGACAGGGGGATGGCTACACCTTC
TRBV7-9,.,TRBJ1-1,few,CASSLSVDTEAFF,TGTGCCAGCAGCCTTTCAGTAGACACTGAAGCTTTCTTT
TRBV4-2,TRBD2,TRBJ2-1,.,CASSQDRTSGTYNEQFF,TGTGCCAGCAGCCAAGACCGGACTAGCGGGACCTACAATGAGCAGTTCTTC
TRBV29-1,.,TRBJ2-1,medium-sized,CSVEEVLANYEQFF,TGCAGCGTTGAAGAGGTACTAGCTAACTATGAGCAGTTCTTC
TRBV18,.,TRBJ2-7,.,CASSPGRGYEQYF,TGTGCCAGCTCACCGGGACGGGGCTACGAGCAGTACTTC
TRBV2,.,TRBJ1-6,once,CASSVWETSPLHF,TGTGCCAGCAGTGTTTGGGAGACCTCACCCCTCCACTTT
TRBV5-5,.,TRBJ2-1,.,CASIEGPYNEQFF,TGTGCCTCAATTGAGGGGCCCTACAATGAGCAGTTCTTC
TRBV16,.,TRBJ1-1,.,CASSQMAWVGTEAFF,TGTGCCAGCAGCCAAATGGCGTGGGTTGGCACTGAAGCTTTCTTT
TRBV5-1,TRBD1,TRBJ1-4,.,CASSLGDSGPEKLFF,TGCGCCAGCAGCTTGGGGGACAGCGGCCCGGAAAAACTGTTTTTT
TRBV6-6,TRBD1,TRBJ2-7,few,CASRRGDRGEGEQYF,TGTGCCAGCAGACGCGGGGACAGGGGTGAAGGGGAGCAGTACTTC
TRBV7-3,TRBD1,TRBJ2-4,.,CASSSHGQENIQYF,TGTGCCAGCAGCTCACACGGACAGGAAAACATTCAGTACTTC
TRBV3-1/TRBV3-2,.,TRBJ1-2,.,CASSQMGGGEYGYTF,TGTGCCAGCAGCCAGATGGGCGGCGGGGAGTATGGCTACACCTTC
TRBV5-1,TRBD1,TRBJ1-1,.,CASSQADRGTEAFF,TGCGCCAGCAGCCAAGCCGACAGGGGCACTGAAGCTTTCTTT
TRBV5-4,.,TRBJ2-7,.,CASSSKMDGGSAYEQYF,TGTGCCAGCAGCTCGAAAATGGACGGCGGGTCGGCCTACGAGCAGTACTTC
TRBV11-1,.,TRBJ2-5,.,CASSFANQETQYF,TGTGCCAGCAGCTTTGCCAACCAAGAGACCCAGTACTTC
TRBV5-1,TRBD1,TRBJ1-3,.,CASSLRGQEGNTIYF,TGCGCCAGCAGCTTGCGCGGACAGGAGGGAAACACCATATATTTT
TRBV29-1,.,TRBJ2-1,.,CSVPKLGDNEQFF,TGCAGCGTTCCAAAGTTAGGGGACAATGAGCAGTTCTTC
TRBV11-3,TRBD1,TRBJ2-7,.,CASSLAGQGGGEQYF,TGTGCCAGCAGCTTAGCGGGACAGGGGGGCGGAGAGCAGTACTTC
TRBV5-6,.,TRBJ1-3,.,CASSSYGLGNTIYF,TGTGCCAGCAGCTCCTATGGTCTTGGAAACACCATATATTTT
TRBV6-5,TRBD2,TRBJ2-1,.,CASSYMARSGSRFF,TGTGCCAGCAGTTACATGGCCCGTAGCGGGAGTCGGTTCTTC
TRBV7-2,TRBD1,TRBJ2-5,.,CASSPPGQQETQYF,TGTGCCAGCAGCCCCCCGGGACAGCAAGAGACCCAGTACTTC
TRBV7-2,TRBD2,TRBJ2-3,.,CASSLLGRGGPDTQYF,TGTGCCAGCAGCTTACTTGGTCGGGGGGGGCCAGATACGCAGTATTTT
TRBV4-2,TRBD1,TRBJ1-3,.,CASTFGQGSGNTIYF,TGTGCCAGCACTTTCGGACAGGGTTCGGGAAACACCATATATTTT
TRBV2,.,TRBJ2-3,.,CASARFGPGADTQYF,TGTGCCAGCGCCCGGTTTGGGCCGGGGGCAGATACGCAGTATTTT
TRBV6-5,TRBD1,TRBJ2-6,once,CASSTGGGANVLTF,TGTGCCAGCAGTACAGGGGGTGGGGCCAACGTCCTGACTTTC
TRBV5-5,.,TRBJ2-1,many,CASSLEVGGYNEQFF,TGTGCCAGCAGCTTGGAAGTGGGGGGATACAATGAGCAGTTCTTC
TRBV20-1,.,TRBJ2-7,.,CSASIKAGSYEQYF,TGCAGTGCTAGTATAAAGGCCGGCTCCTACGAGCAGTACTTC
TRBV7-3,.,TRBJ2-3,.,CASSLTLPADTQYF,TGTGCCAGCAGCTTAACTCTGCCGGCAGATACGCAGTATTTT
TRBV2,TRBD1,TRBJ1-4,.,CASGDRGREKLFF,TGTGCCAGCGGCGACAGGGGGCGTGAAAAACTGTTTTTT
TRBV4-2,.,TRBJ2-3,.,CASSQEDGGAKGDTQYF,TGTGCCAGCAGCCAAGAGGACGGCGGAGCTAAAGGAGATACGCAGTATTTT